A selection of T cell receptor beta chains follows, all from one sample in a study of T-cell memory formation after mild COVID-19. One entry per CDR3 protein results from TCRdb running MiXCR on the 5' RACE reads. The data contain approximately 300,000 distinct CDR3 sequences, approximately 19% of them singletons. The sequencing sample was made of PBMCs or a T cell subset sorted from them (not recorded which). Source of these receptors: a young man who had mild COVID-19 (a few samples of this study predate the infection). Cell type and time point are not known. CDR3s include the opening cysteine and the closing phenylalanine or tryptophan. D genes are given only for firm matches. Clone size is shown for a subset of rows, as once, few, many or a class of expanded clone.

D: NA; size: NA; length: 9; V: TRBV27; J: TRBJ2-5; CDR3: CAASETQYF; DNA: TGTGCCGCCTCGGAGACCCAGTACTTC
D: NA; size: few; length: 16; V: TRBV5-1; J: TRBJ2-4; CDR3: CASSIRLPGAKNIQYF; DNA: TGCGCCAGCAGCATAAGGCTCCCCGGTGCCAAAAACATTCAGTACTTC
D: NA; size: many; length: 10; V: TRBV29-1; J: TRBJ1-1; CDR3: CSARVTEAFF; DNA: TGCAGCGCCCGGGTCACTGAAGCTTTCTTT
D: NA; size: NA; length: 12; V: TRBV7-2; J: TRBJ1-2; CDR3: CASSFGGDGYTF; DNA: TGTGCCAGCAGCTTCGGGGGTGATGGCTACACCTTC
D: NA; size: NA; length: 16; V: TRBV4-1; J: TRBJ2-1; CDR3: CASSQGAVSSYNEQFF; DNA: TGCGCCAGCAGCCAAGGGGCGGTGAGCTCCTACAATGAGCAGTTCTTC
D: NA; size: NA; length: 18; V: TRBV7-9; J: TRBJ2-6; CDR3: CASSLAGKGGAGANVLTF; DNA: TGTGCCAGCAGCTTAGCCGGGAAAGGAGGCGCTGGGGCCAACGTCCTGACTTTC
D: NA; size: NA; length: 12; V: TRBV6-6; J: TRBJ2-7; CDR3: CASSYMIYEQYF; DNA: TGTGCCAGCAGTTACATGATATACGAGCAGTACTTC
D: NA; size: few; length: 17; V: TRBV7-2; J: TRBJ1-5; CDR3: CASSPGGWITSNQPQHF; DNA: TGTGCCAGCAGCCCCGGAGGTTGGATTACGAGCAATCAGCCCCAGCATTTT
D: TRBD1; size: few; length: 14; V: TRBV6-5; J: TRBJ2-7; CDR3: CASSYGTGTYEQYF; DNA: TGTGCCAGCAGTTACGGGACAGGGACCTACGAGCAGTACTTC
D: NA; size: NA; length: 14; V: TRBV12-3/TRBV12-4; J: TRBJ1-6; CDR3: CASSFVRETSPLHF; DNA: TGTGCCAGCAGTTTCGTCAGGGAGACTTCACCCCTCCACTTT
D: NA; size: NA; length: 12; V: TRBV6-5; J: TRBJ2-5; CDR3: CASRPAGRPQYF; DNA: TGTGCCAGCCGCCCTGCGGGACGACCCCAGTACTTC
D: NA; size: NA; length: 12; V: TRBV12-3/TRBV12-4; J: TRBJ2-5; CDR3: CASSQNAETQYF; DNA: TGTGCCAGCAGCCAAAACGCGGAGACCCAGTACTTC
D: NA; size: few; length: 13; V: TRBV10-1; J: TRBJ2-2; CDR3: CASSPIRSGELFF; DNA: TGCGCCAGCAGTCCGATTAGGAGCGGGGAGCTGTTTTTT
D: NA; size: few; length: 13; V: TRBV4-3; J: TRBJ2-7; CDR3: CASSQDRGVEQYF; DNA: TGCGCCAGCAGCCAAGATCGGGGAGTCGAGCAGTACTTC
D: NA; size: NA; length: 13; V: TRBV5-1; J: TRBJ1-1; CDR3: CASSSAVTTEAFF; DNA: TGCGCCAGCAGCTCCGCCGTTACCACTGAAGCTTTCTTT
D: TRBD2; size: many; length: 14; V: TRBV5-1; J: TRBJ2-1; CDR3: CASSRLAGDNEQFF; DNA: TGCGCCAGCAGTAGACTAGCGGGGGACAATGAGCAGTTCTTC
D: TRBD1; size: few; length: 14; V: TRBV12-3/TRBV12-4; J: TRBJ2-7; CDR3: CASTYSGGSYEQYF; DNA: TGTGCCAGCACTTACTCAGGGGGCTCCTACGAGCAGTACTTC
D: NA; size: NA; length: 14; V: TRBV7-9; J: TRBJ1-5; CDR3: CASSSNTPDQPQHF; DNA: TGTGCCAGCAGCTCGAACACCCCGGATCAGCCCCAGCATTTT
D: TRBD1; size: few; length: 14; V: TRBV12-3/TRBV12-4; J: TRBJ1-4; CDR3: CASSLRGQGHELFF; DNA: TGTGCCAGCAGTTTACGAGGACAGGGGCATGAACTGTTTTTT
D: NA; size: NA; length: 14; V: TRBV9; J: TRBJ1-4; CDR3: CASSVDSTNEKLFF; DNA: TGTGCCAGCAGCGTAGACTCAACTAATGAAAAACTGTTTTTT
D: NA; size: few; length: 14; V: TRBV5-1; J: TRBJ2-3; CDR3: CASSLGKITDTQYF; DNA: TGCGCCAGCAGCTTGGGAAAAATCACAGATACGCAGTATTTT
D: TRBD2; size: many; length: 15; V: TRBV4-2; J: TRBJ2-1; CDR3: CASSQLRGDYNEQFF; DNA: TGTGCCAGCAGCCAATTGCGGGGGGACTACAATGAGCAGTTCTTC
D: TRBD2; size: few; length: 14; V: TRBV5-1; J: TRBJ2-5; CDR3: CASSTTSGLPTQYF; DNA: TGCGCCAGCAGCACAACTAGCGGCCTTCCCACCCAGTACTTC
D: TRBD1; size: NA; length: 16; V: TRBV19; J: TRBJ1-2; CDR3: CASSILIGQGARGYTF; DNA: TGTGCCAGTAGTATCCTTATCGGACAGGGGGCTCGTGGCTACACCTTC
D: NA; size: few; length: 16; V: TRBV4-2; J: TRBJ1-1; CDR3: CASSPQGTLMNTEAFF; DNA: TGTGCCAGCAGCCCACAAGGGACACTCATGAACACTGAAGCTTTCTTT
D: NA; size: NA; length: 16; V: TRBV28; J: TRBJ1-2; CDR3: CASSQFPRARNYGYTF; DNA: TGTGCCAGCAGTCAATTTCCCAGGGCCCGAAACTATGGCTACACCTTC
D: TRBD1; size: NA; length: 15; V: TRBV12-5; J: TRBJ1-1; CDR3: CASGSRDSANTEAFF; DNA: TGTGCTAGTGGTTCGCGGGACAGTGCGAACACTGAAGCTTTCTTT
D: NA; size: NA; length: 15; V: TRBV5-1; J: TRBJ2-4; CDR3: CASSLGWVAKNIQYF; DNA: TGCGCCAGCAGCTTGGGTTGGGTCGCCAAAAACATTCAGTACTTC
D: NA; size: few; length: 14; V: TRBV7-9; J: TRBJ2-2; CDR3: CASSLGTQNGELFF; DNA: TGTGCCAGCAGCTTAGGGACACAAAACGGGGAGCTGTTTTTT
D: NA; size: few; length: 12; V: TRBV29-1; J: TRBJ2-7; CDR3: CSVEGGNYEQYF; DNA: TGCAGCGTTGAGGGGGGCAATTACGAGCAGTACTTC
D: TRBD1; size: NA; length: 13; V: TRBV20-1; J: TRBJ1-2; CDR3: CSARWTGLYGYTF; DNA: TGCAGTGCCCGGTGGACAGGGCTTTATGGCTACACCTTC
D: NA; size: few; length: 13; V: TRBV7-3; J: TRBJ1-6; CDR3: CASSQDFNSPLHF; DNA: TGTGCCAGCAGCCAAGACTTTAATTCACCCCTCCACTTT
D: TRBD1; size: few; length: 15; V: TRBV18; J: TRBJ2-5; CDR3: CASSPRARGQETQYF; DNA: TGTGCCAGCTCACCACGTGCCAGGGGGCAAGAGACCCAGTACTTC